A selection of T cell receptor beta chains follows, all from one sample in a study of blood T cell repertoires in COVID-19. Clones were read by immunoSEQ multiplex PCR, and TCRdb kept only the in-frame ones, dropping some. Of roughly 150,000 clones in the sample, 70% to 90% were seen once. What was sequenced was peripheral blood. The receptors were sampled from a woman between 65 and 79 years old with acute or convalescent COVID-19. Each CDR3 is given with its conserved first and last residue. D genes are given only for firm matches. For some rows the clone size is stated as once, few or many, or as a class when expanded; others skip it.

cdr3_aa: CASSLYSRTQYF
cdr3_nt: TGTGCCAGCAGCTTGTACAGCCGGACCCAGTACTTC
j_call: TRBJ2-5
v_call: TRBV7-8
d_call: .
clone_size: .

cdr3_aa: CASRDGQRNTEAFF
cdr3_nt: TGTGCCAGCAGAGATGGACAGAGGAACACTGAAGCTTTCTTT
j_call: TRBJ1-1
v_call: TRBV6-5
d_call: .
clone_size: .

cdr3_aa: CASSTGERGVYGYTF
cdr3_nt: TGTGCCAGCAGTACAGGGGAAAGGGGCGTCTATGGCTACACCTTC
j_call: TRBJ1-2
v_call: TRBV2
d_call: TRBD1
clone_size: .

cdr3_aa: CASSQEYRQETQYF
cdr3_nt: TGCGCCAGCAGCCAAGAGTACAGGCAAGAGACCCAGTACTTC
j_call: TRBJ2-5
v_call: TRBV4-3
d_call: .
clone_size: .

cdr3_aa: CASSQENYGYTF
cdr3_nt: TGTGCCAGCAGTCAGGAAAACTATGGCTACACCTTC
j_call: TRBJ1-2
v_call: TRBV2
d_call: .
clone_size: once

cdr3_aa: CASSQTRATEAFF
cdr3_nt: TGTGCCAGCAGCCAAACCAGGGCGACTGAAGCTTTCTTT
j_call: TRBJ1-1
v_call: TRBV3-1/TRBV3-2
d_call: .
clone_size: .

cdr3_aa: CASSQEWASGGDEQFF
cdr3_nt: TGTGCCAGCAGCCAAGAGTGGGCTAGCGGGGGAGATGAGCAGTTCTTC
j_call: TRBJ2-1
v_call: TRBV3-1/TRBV3-2
d_call: TRBD2
clone_size: few

cdr3_aa: CASSHPGQGSGELFF
cdr3_nt: TGCGCCAGCAGCCACCCGGGACAGGGGTCCGGGGAGCTGTTTTTT
j_call: TRBJ2-2
v_call: TRBV4-1
d_call: TRBD1
clone_size: .

cdr3_aa: CASSQGSRNLQETQYF
cdr3_nt: TGTGCCAGCAGCCAAGGTTCCCGTAACCTACAAGAGACCCAGTACTTC
j_call: TRBJ2-5
v_call: TRBV14
d_call: .
clone_size: .

cdr3_aa: CSVAGSYGYTF
cdr3_nt: TGCAGCGTTGCGGGGTCCTATGGCTACACCTTC
j_call: TRBJ1-2
v_call: TRBV29-1
d_call: .
clone_size: once

cdr3_aa: CASSLAQGQIGYGYTF
cdr3_nt: TGTGCCAGCAGCTTAGCCCAGGGACAGATCGGGTATGGCTACACCTTC
j_call: TRBJ1-2
v_call: TRBV7-9
d_call: TRBD1
clone_size: .

cdr3_aa: CASSQTEAFF
cdr3_nt: TGTGCCAGCTCGCAGACTGAAGCTTTCTTT
j_call: TRBJ1-1
v_call: TRBV18
d_call: .
clone_size: few

cdr3_aa: CASSYSQNTGELFF
cdr3_nt: TGTGCCAGCAGTTATTCCCAGAACACCGGGGAGCTGTTTTTT
j_call: TRBJ2-2
v_call: TRBV6-6
d_call: .
clone_size: once

cdr3_aa: CASSIKRGEGYGYTF
cdr3_nt: TGTGCCAGTAGTATTAAAAGGGGTGAAGGCTATGGCTACACCTTC
j_call: TRBJ1-2
v_call: TRBV19
d_call: .
clone_size: .

cdr3_aa: CASSTTDEKLFF
cdr3_nt: TGTGCCAGCAGTACGACAGATGAAAAACTGTTTTTT
j_call: TRBJ1-4
v_call: TRBV6-5
d_call: .
clone_size: .

cdr3_aa: CSAATGGGYGYTF
cdr3_nt: TGCAGCGCCGCGACAGGGGGAGGTTATGGCTACACCTTC
j_call: TRBJ1-2
v_call: TRBV29-1
d_call: TRBD1
clone_size: .

cdr3_aa: CASSTSQAAFF
cdr3_nt: TGTGCCAGCTCAACAAGCCAGGCAGCTTTCTTT
j_call: TRBJ1-1
v_call: TRBV18
d_call: .
clone_size: few

cdr3_aa: CASSASGGATDTQYF
cdr3_nt: TGTGCCAGCTCTGCTAGCGGGGGGGCCACAGATACGCAGTATTTT
j_call: TRBJ2-3
v_call: TRBV7-8
d_call: TRBD2
clone_size: .

cdr3_aa: CASSWGRGKETQYF
cdr3_nt: TGCGCCAGCAGCTGGGGTCGGGGTAAAGAGACCCAGTACTTC
j_call: TRBJ2-5
v_call: TRBV5-1
d_call: .
clone_size: .

cdr3_aa: CASSEVTGVTQNSPLHF
cdr3_nt: TGTGCCAGCAGTGAAGTCACCGGAGTGACCCAGAATTCACCCCTCCACTTT
j_call: TRBJ1-6
v_call: TRBV6-1
d_call: .
clone_size: .

cdr3_aa: CASSINPQGSNEKLFF
cdr3_nt: TGTGCCAGTAGTATTAACCCACAGGGCAGTAATGAAAAACTGTTTTTT
j_call: TRBJ1-4
v_call: TRBV19
d_call: .
clone_size: .

cdr3_aa: CSASWPGQADQPQHF
cdr3_nt: TGCAGTGCTAGTTGGCCGGGACAGGCGGATCAGCCCCAGCATTTT
j_call: TRBJ1-5
v_call: TRBV20-1
d_call: TRBD1
clone_size: .

cdr3_aa: CASTLGAFSGNTIYF
cdr3_nt: TGTGCCAGCACTTTAGGGGCCTTCTCTGGAAACACCATATATTTT
j_call: TRBJ1-3
v_call: TRBV6-5
d_call: .
clone_size: .

cdr3_aa: CASSPAGRQNTEAFF
cdr3_nt: TGTGCCAGCTCACCGGCGGGACGGCAGAACACTGAAGCTTTCTTT
j_call: TRBJ1-1
v_call: TRBV18
d_call: .
clone_size: .

cdr3_aa: CASSLDKNTEAFF
cdr3_nt: TGCGCCAGCAGCTTGGACAAGAACACTGAAGCTTTCTTT
j_call: TRBJ1-1
v_call: TRBV5-1
d_call: .
clone_size: .

cdr3_aa: CASSSPQMTGIHF
cdr3_nt: TGTGCCAGCAGTTCTCCCCAAATGACAGGGATCCACTTT
j_call: TRBJ1-6
v_call: TRBV6-6
d_call: TRBD1
clone_size: .

cdr3_aa: CASSTNPGWGNQPQHF
cdr3_nt: TGTGCCAGCAGTACTAACCCAGGGTGGGGCAATCAGCCCCAGCATTTT
j_call: TRBJ1-5
v_call: TRBV7-8
d_call: .
clone_size: once

cdr3_aa: CASGTGDNQPQHF
cdr3_nt: TGTGCTAGTGGAACAGGGGATAATCAGCCCCAGCATTTT
j_call: TRBJ1-5
v_call: TRBV12-5
d_call: TRBD1
clone_size: .

cdr3_aa: CAISESDIQPQHF
cdr3_nt: TGTGCCATCAGTGAGTCGGACATTCAGCCCCAGCATTTT
j_call: TRBJ1-5
v_call: TRBV10-3
d_call: .
clone_size: few

cdr3_aa: CASSQEWASNQPQHF
cdr3_nt: TGCGCCAGCAGCCAAGAATGGGCCAGCAATCAGCCCCAGCATTTT
j_call: TRBJ1-5
v_call: TRBV4-3
d_call: .
clone_size: .

cdr3_aa: CASTEQSYNEQFF
cdr3_nt: TGTGCCAGCACGGAACAGAGCTACAATGAGCAGTTCTTC
j_call: TRBJ2-1
v_call: TRBV5-6
d_call: .
clone_size: .

cdr3_aa: CASSPHRASNTGELFF
cdr3_nt: TGTGCCAGCAGCCCCCACAGGGCCTCGAACACCGGGGAGCTGTTTTTT
j_call: TRBJ2-2
v_call: TRBV7-9
d_call: .
clone_size: .

cdr3_aa: CSVTLDRGRKTNYGYTF
cdr3_nt: TGCAGCGTTACTCTGGACAGGGGGCGTAAAACTAACTATGGCTACACCTTC
j_call: TRBJ1-2
v_call: TRBV29-1
d_call: TRBD1
clone_size: .

cdr3_aa: CASSSGAFTGGFGNTIYF
cdr3_nt: TGTGCCAGCAGTTCGGGGGCCTTTACAGGGGGCTTTGGAAACACCATATATTTT
j_call: TRBJ1-3
v_call: TRBV28
d_call: TRBD1
clone_size: .

cdr3_aa: CAIEKSGANVLTF
cdr3_nt: TGTGCCATCGAGAAATCGGGGGCCAACGTCCTGACTTTC
j_call: TRBJ2-6
v_call: TRBV28
d_call: .
clone_size: .

cdr3_aa: CASSVAGGGAYNEQFF
cdr3_nt: TGTGCCAGCAGCGTAGCTGGCGGGGGGGCCTACAATGAGCAGTTCTTC
j_call: TRBJ2-1
v_call: TRBV9
d_call: TRBD2
clone_size: .

cdr3_aa: CASSLAARGGPLTGELFF
cdr3_nt: TGTGCCAGCAGCTTAGCGGCCCGGGGGGGCCCCCTCACCGGGGAGCTGTTTTTT
j_call: TRBJ2-2
v_call: TRBV7-2
d_call: TRBD2
clone_size: once

cdr3_aa: CASSQTPGQAYLEQFF
cdr3_nt: TGCGCCAGCAGCCAAACTCCGGGACAGGCATACCTAGAGCAGTTCTTC
j_call: TRBJ2-1
v_call: TRBV4-1
d_call: TRBD1
clone_size: .

cdr3_aa: CASSHSLAAPGQANEKLFF
cdr3_nt: TGCGCCAGCAGCCATTCCCTCGCTGCCCCCGGACAGGCTAATGAAAAACTGTTTTTT
j_call: TRBJ1-4
v_call: TRBV4-1
d_call: TRBD1
clone_size: .

cdr3_aa: CASTVSYNSPLHF
cdr3_nt: TGTGCCAGCACGGTATCCTATAATTCACCCCTCCACTTT
j_call: TRBJ1-6
v_call: TRBV27
d_call: .
clone_size: .

cdr3_aa: CASSFSSDTQYF
cdr3_nt: TGTGCCAGCAGCTTTAGCTCGGATACGCAGTATTTT
j_call: TRBJ2-3
v_call: TRBV7-2
d_call: .
clone_size: .

cdr3_aa: CASSPSSGGASYNEQFF
cdr3_nt: TGCGCCAGCAGCCCATCTAGCGGGGGGGCCTCCTACAATGAGCAGTTCTTC
j_call: TRBJ2-1
v_call: TRBV5-1
d_call: TRBD2
clone_size: .

cdr3_aa: CASSPQDRVTGELFF
cdr3_nt: TGTGCCAGCTCACCACAGGACAGGGTCACCGGGGAGCTGTTTTTT
j_call: TRBJ2-2
v_call: TRBV18
d_call: TRBD1
clone_size: once

cdr3_aa: CASSLGTDDTDTQYF
cdr3_nt: TGCGCCAGCAGCTTGGGGACAGACGACACAGATACGCAGTATTTT
j_call: TRBJ2-3
v_call: TRBV5-1
d_call: .
clone_size: .

cdr3_aa: CASSSAGSEAFF
cdr3_nt: TGTGCCAGCAGTTCCGCCGGGTCGGAAGCTTTCTTT
j_call: TRBJ1-1
v_call: TRBV6-2/TRBV6-3
d_call: .
clone_size: .

cdr3_aa: CASSVRGGVHGYTF
cdr3_nt: TGTGCCAGCAGCGTACGGGGGGGAGTACATGGCTACACCTTC
j_call: TRBJ1-2
v_call: TRBV9
d_call: .
clone_size: .

cdr3_aa: CASSAPGQGSRASSYEQYF
cdr3_nt: TGCGCCAGCAGTGCACCGGGACAGGGGTCAAGGGCGAGCTCCTACGAGCAGTACTTC
j_call: TRBJ2-7
v_call: TRBV10-1
d_call: TRBD1
clone_size: .

cdr3_aa: CASSHGQGNTIYF
cdr3_nt: TGTGCCAGCAGCCACGGACAGGGAAACACCATATATTTT
j_call: TRBJ1-3
v_call: TRBV11-3
d_call: .
clone_size: .

cdr3_aa: CASIPPGQRTEAFF
cdr3_nt: TGTGCCAGCATCCCCCCGGGACAGCGAACTGAAGCTTTCTTT
j_call: TRBJ1-1
v_call: TRBV6-5
d_call: TRBD1
clone_size: .

cdr3_aa: CASSTLSGNQPQHF
cdr3_nt: TGTGCCAGTAGTACCCTGTCCGGCAATCAGCCCCAGCATTTT
j_call: TRBJ1-5
v_call: TRBV19
d_call: .
clone_size: .

cdr3_aa: CASTAGGSSYNEQFF
cdr3_nt: TGTGCCAGCACCGCCGGGGGGAGCTCCTACAATGAGCAGTTCTTC
j_call: TRBJ2-1
v_call: TRBV6-5
d_call: TRBD2
clone_size: .

cdr3_aa: CAWSQNRGRMANEKLFF
cdr3_nt: TGTGCCTGGTCACAAAACAGGGGGAGGATGGCTAATGAAAAACTGTTTTTT
j_call: TRBJ1-4
v_call: TRBV30
d_call: TRBD1
clone_size: .

cdr3_aa: CASRPRQGSQPQHF
cdr3_nt: TGTGCCAGCAGACCTAGACAGGGTAGTCAGCCCCAGCATTTT
j_call: TRBJ1-5
v_call: TRBV5-8
d_call: TRBD1
clone_size: .

cdr3_aa: CASSWIRTQNTEAFF
cdr3_nt: TGCGCCAGCAGCTGGATCAGGACTCAAAACACTGAAGCTTTCTTT
j_call: TRBJ1-1
v_call: TRBV4-1
d_call: .
clone_size: .

cdr3_aa: CASSLRGTTEAFF
cdr3_nt: TGTGCCAGCAGCTTAAGAGGTACCACTGAAGCTTTCTTT
j_call: TRBJ1-1
v_call: TRBV7-2
d_call: .
clone_size: .

cdr3_aa: CASSLFRGHVNSPLHF
cdr3_nt: TGTGCCAGCAGCTTATTCAGGGGGCATGTTAATTCACCCCTCCACTTT
j_call: TRBJ1-6
v_call: TRBV5-8
d_call: TRBD1
clone_size: .

cdr3_aa: CASSSGQYQETQYF
cdr3_nt: TGCGCCAGCAGCTCGGGACAGTACCAAGAGACCCAGTACTTC
j_call: TRBJ2-5
v_call: TRBV5-1
d_call: TRBD1
clone_size: .

cdr3_aa: CASRAGTVNQPQHF
cdr3_nt: TGTGCCAGTAGAGCCGGGACAGTCAATCAGCCCCAGCATTTT
j_call: TRBJ1-5
v_call: TRBV19
d_call: TRBD1
clone_size: .

cdr3_aa: CASSVGIRGGGNEQFF
cdr3_nt: TGTGCCAGCAGCGTAGGCATACGGGGGGGCGGAAATGAGCAGTTCTTC
j_call: TRBJ2-1
v_call: TRBV9
d_call: TRBD2
clone_size: .